The 10 T cell receptor beta chains presented below share a single source sample, sequenced in a study of post-analysis software for immune sequencing data. Study-wide results and limits: Compared with controls, patients had more of about 5 TRBV segments, including TRBV5-6, TRBV5-1 and TRBV20-1.

Unique molecular identifiers were carried by the TCR beta cDNA libraries. TCRdb analysed the PCR reads with MiXCR anew, one entry per CDR3 protein. The sample has a few hundred thousand distinct CDR3 sequences, roughly 34% seen once; the top ten hold 4.5% to 7.5%. Antigens of these TCRs are unknown. The specimen sequenced was blood. The receptor set was obtained from a girl aged 2-17 years with multiple sclerosis.

This clonotype was found a few times. V gene TRBV11-2 combines with J gene TRBJ1-2; D is ambiguous. The germline V gene encodes CDR1 SGHAT and CDR2 FQNNGV. The CDR3 is 16 amino acids. The germline V and J ends were trimmed by 4 bases and 0 bases, with 15 bases remaining between them. CDR3 DNA sequence: TGTGCCAGCAGCTCGCCCCGACGGGTAGCTAACTATGGCTACACCTTC. This codes for CASSSPRRVANYGYTF.

The chain uses TRBV7-9 and TRBJ2-3; 7 bases map to TRBD1. CDR1 is SEHNR and CDR2 is FQNEAQ in the germline V gene (reference sequence). The CDR3 sequence is 14 residues long. The junction had 8 bases not matched to a gene; V was cut back by 5 bases and J by 6 bases. The CDR3 nucleotides read TGTGCCAGCAGCGCCGGACAGGCCCCCGATACGCAGTATTTT. It yields the protein CASSAGQAPDTQYF.

The chain couples TRBV5-6 to TRBJ2-1; D might be TRBD2 (6 bases). V lost 4 bases, J lost 10 bases, and 18 bases lay in between. The germline gives CDR1 SGHDT, CDR2 YYEEEE. The CDR3 length is 14 residues. CDR3 loop: CASSVRGINYEQFF. Written as DNA, the CDR3 is TGTGCCAGCAGCGTTCGGGGGATAAACTACGAGCAGTTCTTC.

The chain joins TRBV28 to TRBJ2-7; 10 nucleotides agree with TRBD2. Germline V gene data show CDR1 as MDHEN and CDR2 as SYDVKM. This CDR3 has 18 amino acids. V lost 6 bases, J lost 2 bases, and 16 bases stayed unmatched. This chain's CDR3 is CASSRSSGTSASPYEQYF. The CDR3 region has the DNA TGTGCCAGCAGCCGATCCTCGGGGACTAGCGCCTCACCCTACGAGCAGTACTTC.

V is TRBV25-1 and J is TRBJ1-4; a weak D match, TRBD1 (5 bases). V gave up 2 bases and J gave up 5 bases, with 15 bases separating them. The CDR3 runs to 16 residues. Germline assignment: CDR1 MGHDK and CDR2 SYGVNS. The CDR3 DNA reads as TGTGCCAGCAGTGAAGGGGGTTGGAGCAAAAATGAAAAACTGTTTTTT. This gives the protein CASSEGGWSKNEKLFF. Supplemented by reference TRBV25-1 and TRBJ1-4, the full variable domain reads EADIYQTPRYLVIGTGKKITLECSQTMGHDKMYWYQQDPGMELHLIHYSYGVNSTEKGDLSSESTVSRIRTEHFPLTLESARPSHTSQYLCASSEGGWSKNEKLFFGSGTQLSVL.

The chain uses TRBV5-5 and TRBJ1-1; D call uncertain. From germline, CDR1 is SGHKS and CDR2 YYEKEE (reference sequence). Between the trimmed V and J ends, which lost 1 base and 0 bases, there was a span of 10 bases. This CDR3 region has 15 residues. The CDR3 spells CASSLLPAMNTEAFF. The DNA of the CDR3 is TGTGCCAGCAGCTTGTTGCCAGCTATGAACACTGAAGCTTTCTTT.

The chain couples TRBV2 to TRBJ1-2; TRBD1 matches 9 bases. V lost 11 bases to trimming and J lost 2 bases; unmatched junction nucleotides: 6. The CDR3 is made up of 13 amino acids. In germline, CDR1 is SNHLY, CDR2 FYNNEI. This CDR3 reads CAGHRGRNYGYTF. In DNA, the CDR3 is TGTGCCGGGCACAGGGGGCGCAACTATGGCTACACCTTC.

This clonotype was detected many times. The V gene is TRBV5-1, the J gene TRBJ2-3, with D unclear. The CDR3 is 15 amino acids. The V end lost 7 bases, the J end lost 3 bases, and 18 bases lay between the germline ends. Germline loops: CDR1 SGHRS, CDR2 YFSETQ. The CDR3 spells CASRPQTLGTDTQYF. CDR3 nucleotides: TGCGCCAGCCGACCTCAGACCCTCGGTACAGATACGCAGTATTTT.

J is TRBJ2-3 and V is TRBV28, with D uncertain. The CDR3 runs to 12 residues. The germline CDR1 and CDR2 sequences are MDHEN and SYDVKM. The germline V and J ends were trimmed by 5 bases and 6 bases, with 9 bases remaining between them. The CDR3 sequence is CASSGRWDTQYF. CDR3 DNA sequence: TGTGCCAGCAGTGGACGTTGGGATACGCAGTATTTT.

The rearrangement uses TRBV27 and TRBJ1-1; the D gene is possibly TRBD1 (5 bases). CDR1 is MNHEY, CDR2 SMNVEV, per germline (reference sequence). Trimming took 2 bases from V and 5 from J, leaving 12 bases between them. The CDR3 runs 14 residues. The CDR3 loop reads CASSLRGGWTEAFF. CDR3 sequence (DNA): TGTGCCAGCAGTTTACGCGGGGGATGGACTGAAGCTTTCTTT.